Shown below are 25 T cell receptor beta chains from a single sample sequenced in a study of cytomegalovirus exposure and HLA in healthy donors. The study ran its PCR with 60 Vbeta and 13 Jbeta primers. The table came from immunoSEQ multiplex PCR; TCRdb's copy has only in-frame clones and leaves some out. The sample lists about 150,000 clones, 60% to 80% occurring once. The sequenced sample consisted of PBMCs. All receptors derive from a man aged 30 to 39 in good health and CMV-seronegative.

A few counts support this clone. The V gene is TRBV11-2, the J gene TRBJ1-5, with D possibly TRBD1 on 5 matching bases. The germline V and J ends were trimmed by 5 bases and 5 bases, with 10 bases remaining between them. Germline CDR1 SGHAT, CDR2 FQNNGV. The CDR3 extends over 13 amino acids. The CDR3 DNA follows: TGTGCCAGCAGCCGGGGGGGAGATCAGCCCCAGCATTTT. Its protein product is CASSRGGDQPQHF.

This clone was counted only a few times. J is TRBJ2-7 and V is TRBV27; D remains ambiguous. V was trimmed by 0 bases and J by 7 bases, leaving 19 bases between them. Germline V gene lookup returns CDR1 MNHEY and CDR2 SMNVEV (reference sequence). The CDR3 extends over 16 amino acids. DNA for the CDR3: TGTGCCAGCAGTTTATCGCCTCAGGCTCCCTTTTTTGAGCAGTACTTC. Amino acids: CASSLSPQAPFFEQYF.

V and J are TRBV5-1 and TRBJ2-3; 10 nucleotides line up with TRBD2. This CDR3 has 17 residues. V lost 4 bases, J lost 0 bases, and 8 bases stayed unmatched. Looked up from germline, CDR1 is SGHRS and CDR2 is YFSETQ. CDR3: CASSRASGSLSTDTQYF. CDR3 sequence (DNA): TGCGCCAGCAGCCGGGCTAGCGGGAGCCTGAGCACAGATACGCAGTATTTT. The full variable domain, completed using reference TRBV5-1 and TRBJ2-3, is KAGVTQTPRYLIKTRGQQVTLSCSPISGHRSVSWYQQTPGQGLQFLFEYFSETQRNKGNFPGRFSGRQFSNSRSEMNVSTLELGDSALYLCASSRASGSLSTDTQYFGPGTRLTVL.

The genes are TRBV5-1 and TRBJ2-7; D unclear. Trimming left V 1 base short and J 3 bases short, with 8 bases between. The CDR3 has 13 amino acids. The germline gives CDR1 SGHRS, CDR2 YFSETQ. The CDR3 sequence: CASSLLSDYEQYF. For the CDR3, the DNA is TGCGCCAGCAGCTTGTTAAGCGACTACGAGCAGTACTTC.

The V call is TRBV5-1, the J call TRBJ1-1; D ambiguous. The CDR3 totals 15 residues. The V end lost 1 base, the J end lost 1 base, and 11 bases lay between the germline ends. CDR1 and CDR2 from the germline V gene are SGHRS and YFSETQ. This CDR3 reads CASSLSREGNTEAFF. DNA for the CDR3: TGCGCCAGCAGCTTGTCCCGGGAGGGGAACACTGAAGCTTTCTTT.

The chain has TRBV28 and TRBJ2-7, with D unclear. CDR3 size: 11 residues. Trimming stripped 3 bases from V and 11 bases from J, with 11 bases between. Germline CDR1 MDHEN, CDR2 SYDVKM. The CDR3 nucleotides are TGTGCCAGCAGTTTTACAGCAGACAAGTACTTC. It is translated as CASSFTADKYF.

The chain employs TRBV14 and TRBJ2-3, with D possibly being TRBD1 (5 bases). CDR3 length: 15 residues. V gave up 1 base and J gave up 4 bases, with 12 bases separating them. Germline CDR1 SGHDN, CDR2 FVKESK. The CDR3 loop reads CASSQGMGLADTQYF. The DNA of the CDR3 is TGTGCCAGCAGCCAAGGGATGGGGCTGGCAGATACGCAGTATTTT.

V and J are TRBV2 and TRBJ2-4, with 9 bases matching TRBD1. V lost 5 bases and J lost 10; bases outside the gene matches: 9. CDR3 length equals 14 residues. Germline V gives CDR1 SNHLY, CDR2 FYNNEI. CDR3 protein: CASSSTGGTWIQYF. The CDR3 DNA sequence: TGTGCCAGCAGTTCCACAGGGGGCACATGGATTCAGTACTTC.

The chain combines TRBV2 with TRBJ2-1; D not resolved. V lost 3 bases to trimming and J lost 3 bases, with 6 bases between them. CDR3 length: 13 amino acids. The germline V gene encodes CDR1 SNHLY and CDR2 FYNNEI. The CDR3 region is CASSETVYNEQFF. In DNA form, the CDR3 reads TGTGCCAGCAGTGAGACTGTCTACAATGAGCAGTTCTTC. The whole variable domain, filled in from reference TRBV2 and TRBJ2-1, reads EPEVTQTPSHQVTQMGQEVILRCVPISNHLYFYWYRQILGQKVEFLVSFYNNEISEKSEIFDDQFSVERPDGSNFTLKIRSTKLEDSAMYFCASSETVYNEQFFGPGTRLTVL.

The chain employs TRBV6-5 and TRBJ2-1; D possibly corresponds to TRBD1 (6 bases). V lost 6 bases and J 3 bases, leaving 15 bases between the germline ends. Germline V gene sequence: CDR1 MNHEY, CDR2 SVGAGI. The CDR3 has 15 residues. The CDR3 here is CASRSRPDSYNEQFF. The CDR3 DNA sequence: TGTGCCAGCAGATCCCGTCCGGACAGCTACAATGAGCAGTTCTTC.

The CDR3 DNA reads as TGTGCCAGCAGCTTAGAACTAGCGGGCCCTCAGGATACGCAGTATTTT. This sequence encodes CASSLELAGPQDTQYF. The V and J genes are TRBV7-9 and TRBJ2-3; 9 bases match TRBD2. The germline V gene encodes CDR1 SEHNR and CDR2 FQNEAQ (reference sequence). This CDR3 comprises 16 residues. V shed 1 base and J 6 bases; nucleotides not matched to a gene: 8.

The V gene is TRBV11-1, the J gene TRBJ2-1, with a tentative D call TRBD1 (6 bases). The length of the CDR3 is 15 residues. V gave up 5 bases and J gave up 4 bases, with 15 bases separating them. Germline lookup yields CDR1 SGHAT and CDR2 FQDESV (reference sequence). CDR3 amino acids: CASSPPDRTYNEQFF. DNA of the CDR3: TGTGCCAGCAGCCCCCCGGACAGAACATACAATGAGCAGTTCTTC.

The chain couples TRBV28 to TRBJ2-1; 9 nucleotides match TRBD2. Germline loops: CDR1 MDHEN, CDR2 SYDVKM. The V gene end was trimmed by 10 bases and the J gene end by 10 bases; junction bases not matched to a gene: 17. The CDR3 is 15 amino acids. CDR3 sequence: CAIEKAGGKVDEQFF. CDR3 nucleotide sequence: TGTGCCATCGAGAAGGCGGGAGGGAAGGTGGACGAGCAGTTCTTC.

The gene calls are TRBV5-1 and TRBJ1-1; D ambiguous. V dropped 1 base and J dropped 1 base, with 23 bases sitting between them. Germline-derived CDR1 and CDR2 are SGHRS and YFSETQ. CDR3 length: 19 residues. The CDR3, as DNA: TGCGCCAGCAGCTTGAGAACTACGTCCCCCGGAGATTGGAACACTGAAGCTTTCTTT. Translating gives CASSLRTTSPGDWNTEAFF.

The rearrangement joins TRBV4-1 to TRBJ2-2, with 9 nucleotides matching TRBD2. Trimming cost V 4 bases and J 3 bases; bases outside gene matches: 18. CDR3 length: 20 residues. The germline V gene encodes CDR1 MGHRA and CDR2 YSYEKL. In DNA, the CDR3 is TGCGCCAGCAGCCGGGGACGTTGGGCCGAGACTAGCGGAGACACCGGGGAGCTGTTTTTT. Encoded protein: CASSRGRWAETSGDTGELFF.

This rearrangement joins TRBV13 to TRBJ2-1, with D unresolved. This CDR3 has 14 residues. Germline V gene data show CDR1 as PRHDT and CDR2 as FYEKMQ (reference sequence). V lost 5 bases, J lost 4 bases, and 12 bases lay in between. The CDR3 nucleotides are TGTGCCAGCAGCCTTGGGCAACCATACAATGAGCAGTTCTTC. Its translation: CASSLGQPYNEQFF.

The chain employs TRBV7-6 and TRBJ2-7, with 11 bases lining up with TRBD2. The CDR3 runs to 14 residues. J lost 6 bases, V lost 5 bases, and 6 bases had no gene match. The germline V gene has CDR1 SGHVS and CDR2 FNYEAQ. CDR3 in amino acids: CASSPTSGSREQYF. CDR3 nucleotides: TGTGCCAGCAGCCCAACTAGCGGGAGCCGCGAGCAGTACTTC.

The V gene is TRBV5-1, the J gene TRBJ1-1, with 8 bases aligning to TRBD1. V trimming: 4 bases; J trimming: 4 bases; junction bases outside the gene matches: 6. This CDR3 has 14 residues. Germline V gene data show CDR1 as SGHRS and CDR2 as YFSETQ. The CDR3 DNA reads as TGCGCCAGCAGCACCGGACAGGGCGCCACTGAAGCTTTCTTT. Protein sequence: CASSTGQGATEAFF.

The chain recombines TRBV30 with TRBJ2-7; TRBD2 aligns across 7 bases. CDR1 is GTSNPN, CDR2 SVGIG, per germline (reference sequence). There are 15 residues in the CDR3. V lost 3 bases and J lost 3; bases outside the gene matches: 11. The CDR3, as DNA: TGTGCCTGGAGGGGGAAAGCGGGAAACAACTACGAGCAGTACTTC. It yields the protein CAWRGKAGNNYEQYF.

This clone was picked up one time. This sequence joins TRBV5-1 and TRBJ2-1; 10 bases agree with TRBD1. Germline V gene lookup returns CDR1 SGHRS and CDR2 YFSETQ. The CDR3 loop spans 17 amino acids. V lost 0 bases and J lost 9; bases outside the gene matches: 12. CDR3 sequence reads: CASSLAPPGQGEGEQFF. In DNA form, the CDR3 reads TGCGCCAGCAGCTTGGCCCCCCCAGGACAGGGGGAAGGTGAGCAGTTCTTC.

The rearrangement uses TRBV6-5 and TRBJ1-1, with 11 positions matching TRBD1. The germline CDR1 and CDR2 sequences are MNHEY and SVGAGI. The CDR3 is made up of 15 amino acids. J was trimmed by 7 bases and V by 10 bases; bases with no gene match: 14. This chain's CDR3 is CAIHTDRGPMSEAFF. DNA of the CDR3: TGTGCCATCCATACGGACAGGGGGCCGATGAGTGAAGCTTTCTTT.

V is TRBV5-5 and J is TRBJ2-7, with D tentatively TRBD1 (6 bases). The ends were cut back, 0 bases at V and 4 bases at J, with 11 bases in the middle. Germline assignment: CDR1 SGHKS and CDR2 YYEKEE (reference sequence). The CDR3 has 14 residues. Here the CDR3 DNA reads TGTGCCAGCAGCTTGGACAGGGCCTCGTACGAGCAGTACTTC. Amino acids: CASSLDRASYEQYF.

Written as DNA, the CDR3 is TGTGCCAGTACCCCCAGCGGGACAAATAACGAGCAGTACTTC. This codes for CASTPSGTNNEQYF. This rearrangement joins TRBV19 to TRBJ2-7, with D maybe TRBD2 (7 bases). Trimming shortened V by 7 bases and J by 5 bases, and 18 bases separated the two germline ends. There are 14 residues in the CDR3. CDR1 and CDR2 (germline): LNHDA, SQIVND (reference sequence).

V usage is TRBV9 and J usage is TRBJ2-5; 8 bases fit TRBD2. Germline CDR1 SGDLS, CDR2 YYNGEE. With V trimmed by 0 bases and J by 4 bases, 5 bases remained unmatched. The CDR3 runs 15 residues. The CDR3 reads CASSVAAGVTETQYF. In DNA form, the CDR3 reads TGTGCCAGCAGCGTAGCAGCGGGAGTTACAGAGACCCAGTACTTC.

The chain employs TRBV27 and TRBJ2-1, with D perhaps TRBD2 (6 bases). Per germline, CDR1 MNHEY and CDR2 SMNVEV (reference sequence). The CDR3 loop spans 16 amino acids. The V end lost 0 bases, the J end lost 2 bases, and 11 bases lay between the germline ends. CDR3 bases: TGTGCCAGCAGTTTATCCGCCGGGAGAGCCTACAATGAGCAGTTCTTC. This gives the protein CASSLSAGRAYNEQFF.